The 3 T cell receptor beta chains below come from one sample, sequenced in a study of human T cells and chemical hapten exposure. Time point described: patch test 2, 6 weeks after DPC sensitization. Treatment described: therapeutic diphenylcyclopropenone sensitization with weekly scalp DPC. TCRdb re-called the RACE reads with MiXCR, one entry per CDR3 protein. The table shows 96,000 or so distinct CDR3 sequences, with 9.3% occurring only once. Here the sequenced sample was whole blood, taken in connection with sensitization to the hapten diphenylcyclopropenone (DPC). All receptors come from a woman in her forties with alopecia areata. Some clones in this sample may be carry-over from other donors' samples.

This clonotype showed up many times. J is TRBJ2-7 and V is TRBV20-1, with a weak D call TRBD2 (5 bases). Per germline, CDR1 DFQATT and CDR2 SNEGSKA (reference sequence). The CDR3 is 13 residues long. Trimming removed 6 bases at V and 5 bases at J, with 17 bases between. The CDR3 DNA reads as TGCAGTGCCTCACTAGTTTCACGAAACGAGCAGTACTTC. This gives the protein CSASLVSRNEQYF.

In its sample, this clonotype was seen a few times. The chain carries TRBV9 and TRBJ2-2; D not certain. V lost 0 bases, J lost 4 bases, and 4 bases lay in between. This CDR3 has 13 amino acids. The germline V gene encodes CDR1 SGDLS and CDR2 YYNGEE. In nucleotides, the CDR3 is TGTGCCAGCAGCGTAGGGTTCACCGGGGAGCTGTTTTTT. Its protein is CASSVGFTGELFF.

In this sample, this clonotype turned up many times. The chain links TRBV4-2 to TRBJ2-3; 7 bases line up with TRBD2. This CDR3 spans 16 amino acids. Trimming cost V 0 bases and J 4 bases; bases outside gene matches: 7. The germline CDR1 and CDR2 sequences are LGHNA and YNFKEQ. The CDR3 DNA reads TGTGCCAGCAGCCAAGATCGCACTAGCGCAGCAGATACGCAGTATTTT. Translation gives CASSQDRTSAADTQYF.